The next 20 T cell receptor beta chains were all read from a single sample in a study of control samples from healthy donors and cancer patients. Repertoires were generated with immunoSEQ multiplex PCR, while TCRdb's copy carries only in-frame clones and drops some. Of 130,000 or so clones listed, roughly 90% are singletons. Material for sequencing was blood. These receptors were obtained from a man aged 18-30 years in good health.

The V gene is TRBV9, the J gene TRBJ1-4, with 11 bases lining up with TRBD1. This CDR3 region has 16 residues. Per germline, CDR1 SGDLS and CDR2 YYNGEE. Losses at the gene ends were 3 bases for V and 7 bases for J; bases not matched to a gene: 8. This CDR3 is CASSGGDRGMTEKLFF. CDR3 in DNA: TGTGCCAGCAGCGGAGGGGACAGGGGGATGACTGAAAAACTGTTTTTT. Full variable domain (outside the CDR3, taken from reference TRBV9 and TRBJ1-4): DSGVTQTPKHLITATGQRVTLRCSPRSGDLSVYWYQQSLDQGLQFLIQYYNGEERAKGNILERFSAQQFPDLHSELNLSSLELGDSALYFCASSGGDRGMTEKLFFGSGTQLSVL.

The chain couples TRBV19 to TRBJ1-4; the D gene is possibly TRBD1 (6 bases). There are 19 residues in the CDR3. V was clipped by 5 bases and J by 0 bases, with 22 bases between them. The germline V gene encodes CDR1 LNHDA and CDR2 SQIVND (reference sequence). CDR3 sequence: CASSPDSVVWTATNEKLFF. CDR3 in DNA: TGTGCCAGTAGTCCGGACAGTGTCGTATGGACAGCAACTAATGAAAAACTGTTTTTT.

The chain joins TRBV20-1 to TRBJ1-4, with 7 bases that match TRBD1. CDR3 length: 13 amino acids. Trimming cost V 3 bases and J 7 bases; bases outside gene matches: 5. The V gene's germline CDR1 is DFQATT and CDR2 SNEGSKA (reference sequence). The CDR3 DNA sequence: TGCAGTGCTAGTTTCCAGGGGGGTGAAAAACTGTTTTTT. Translation gives CSASFQGGEKLFF.

This chain links TRBV14 with TRBJ1-1, with D hard to call. Germline CDR1 SGHDN, CDR2 FVKESK. Trimming cost V 0 bases and J 7 bases, with 9 bases left between them. The length of the CDR3 is 13 residues. For the CDR3, the DNA is TGTGCCAGCAGCCAAGAATGGCAGATTGAAGCTTTCTTT. This translates into CASSQEWQIEAFF.

The chain links TRBV29-1 to TRBJ2-3, with TRBD1 identical over 8 bases. J lost 0 bases, V lost 8 bases, and 4 bases had no gene match. CDR1 and CDR2 (germline): SQVTM, ANQGSEA. This CDR3 is 13 amino acids long. The CDR3 is CSIDRGSTDTQYF. CDR3 DNA: TGCAGCATCGACAGGGGTAGCACAGATACGCAGTATTTT.

The chain is built from TRBV19 and TRBJ2-7; 14 bases match TRBD2. The CDR3 sequence is 15 residues long. V lost 6 bases and J lost 5; bases outside the gene matches: 6. CDR1 is LNHDA and CDR2 is SQIVND in the germline V gene (reference sequence). The CDR3 bases are TGTGCCAGTAGCCGGGGACTAGCGGGGGTCAACGAGCAGTACTTC. Protein product: CASSRGLAGVNEQYF.

The V and J genes are TRBV24-1 and TRBJ2-3; D is unresolved. V was pared by 7 bases and J by 5 bases, with 12 bases between. The CDR3 totals 13 residues. The germline CDR1 and CDR2 sequences are KGHDR and SFDVKD. The CDR3 region has the DNA TGTGCCACCAGGACCACCTGGGGAGATACGCAGTATTTT. It is translated as CATRTTWGDTQYF.

The CDR3 DNA reads TGTGCCAGCTCACCCGGGACAGGGAATGAAAAACTGTTTTTT. The encoded protein is CASSPGTGNEKLFF. J is TRBJ1-4 and V is TRBV18, with 9 bases lining up with TRBD1. Germline CDR1 is KGHSH and CDR2 is LQKENI. V lost 3 bases and J lost 5; bases outside the gene matches: 1. There are 14 residues in the CDR3.

The chain couples TRBV3-1 (or the pseudogene TRBV3-2) to TRBJ2-1, with 9 bases identical to TRBD2. Germline V lookup: CDR1 LGHDT, CDR2 YNNKEL (reference sequence). V was clipped by 6 bases and J by 6 bases; unmatched bases: 6. The CDR3 loop spans 14 amino acids. This CDR3 is CASRTTAGGNEQFF. The CDR3 nucleotides read TGTGCCAGCAGGACCACAGCGGGGGGCAATGAGCAGTTCTTC.

The genes are TRBV7-6 and TRBJ2-1; D gene uncertain. The CDR3 length is 15 residues. Germline-derived CDR1 and CDR2 are SGHVS and FNYEAQ. Trimming shortened V by 1 base and J by 10 bases, and 17 bases separated the two germline ends. CDR3 bases: TGTGCCAGCAGCTTAGGGGGATCCCCAATCGGAGAGCAGTTCTTC. It translates to CASSLGGSPIGEQFF.

The chain joins TRBV7-9 to TRBJ1-2; TRBD1 might be the D (5 bases). CDR1 and CDR2 (germline): SEHNR, FQNEAQ (reference sequence). This CDR3 is 15 amino acids long. Trimming removed 5 bases from V and 8 bases from J, with 21 bases in between. CDR3 sequence reads: CASSRGKGGTRGYTF. The CDR3 coding sequence is TGTGCCAGCAGCCGCGGGAAGGGCGGGACCAGGGGCTACACCTTC.

The rearrangement links TRBV7-2 to TRBJ2-7, with TRBD2 identical over 8 bases. The CDR3 is 14 amino acids. CDR1 is SGHTA and CDR2 is FQGNSA in the germline V gene. The V and J ends lost 1 base and 3 bases, in that order; junction bases with no gene match: 2. Here the CDR3 DNA reads TGTGCCAGCAGCTTAGTCGGGGGGGGCTACGAGCAGTACTTC. Protein product: CASSLVGGGYEQYF.

The chain recombines TRBV6-4 with TRBJ2-7; 9 nucleotides match TRBD2. Germline CDR1 and CDR2: MRHNA and SNTAGT. Losses at the gene ends were 1 base for V and 2 bases for J; bases not matched to a gene: 6. The CDR3 extends over 16 amino acids. The CDR3 coding sequence is TGTGCCAGCAGTGACTGGGCGGGGGGGTCCCCCTACGAGCAGTACTTC. This codes for CASSDWAGGSPYEQYF.

The chain recombines TRBV2 with TRBJ1-5; D remains unclear. This CDR3 spans 13 amino acids. Germline V gives CDR1 SNHLY, CDR2 FYNNEI. V shed 1 base and J shed 9 bases, with 10 bases lying between them. The CDR3 sequence: CASSEGPRRPQHF. CDR3 in DNA: TGTGCCAGCAGTGAAGGGCCCAGACGGCCCCAGCATTTT.

The chain carries TRBV7-9 and TRBJ2-5; 10 positions agree with TRBD1. Looked up from germline, CDR1 is SEHNR and CDR2 is FQNEAQ (reference sequence). The J segment lost 4 bases and the V segment lost 8 bases, leaving 1 base of the junction unmatched. This CDR3 spans 12 amino acids. CDR3 in amino acids: CASDRGRETQYF. CDR3 nucleotides: TGTGCCAGCGACAGGGGGCGAGAGACCCAGTACTTC.

This chain connects TRBV7-9 to TRBJ2-3; a possible D gene is TRBD1 (6 bases). V gave up 6 bases and J gave up 7 bases, with 11 bases separating them. Looked up from germline, CDR1 is SEHNR and CDR2 is FQNEAQ (reference sequence). CDR3 length: 12 residues. For the CDR3, the DNA is TGTGCCAGCAGGACAGGAGCTCATACGCAGTATTTT. Translating gives CASRTGAHTQYF.

The V and J genes are TRBV18 and TRBJ1-2; 7 positions agree with TRBD1. From germline, CDR1 is KGHSH and CDR2 LQKENI. After removal of 0 bases from V and 8 bases from J, the junction contained 3 bases not matched to a gene. This CDR3 comprises 13 residues. CDR3 in DNA: TGTGCCAGCTCACCACCGACAGGGAGAGGCTACACCTTC. Amino acid sequence: CASSPPTGRGYTF.

The gene calls are TRBV19 and TRBJ1-2; tentatively, D is TRBD1 (5 bases). Trimming stripped 5 bases from V and 2 bases from J, with 15 bases between. The CDR3 consists of 15 residues. CDR1 LNHDA and CDR2 SQIVND come from the germline V gene (reference sequence). Here the CDR3 reads CASSPQFGGNYGYTF. CDR3 nucleotide sequence: TGTGCCAGTAGTCCCCAATTCGGGGGGAACTATGGCTACACCTTC.

The chain combines TRBV7-6 with TRBJ1-6, with D possibly TRBD1 on 6 matching bases. The CDR3 loop spans 14 amino acids. With 5 bases removed from V and 7 bases from J, the gap between germline ends came to 12 bases. The V gene's germline CDR1 is SGHVS and CDR2 FNYEAQ. The CDR3 DNA sequence: TGTGCCAGCAGCGAACAGGGCAACAATTCACCCCTCCACTTT. This sequence encodes CASSEQGNNSPLHF.

The V and J genes are TRBV6-5 and TRBJ1-3; TRBD1 agrees at 9 bases. The germline CDR1 and CDR2 sequences are MNHEY and SVGAGI. This CDR3 is built from 15 residues. Trimming removed 6 bases from V and 6 bases from J; junction bases left unmatched: 9. The CDR3 DNA is TGTGCCAGCAGGGCCGAGGGACAGGGAACAAACACCATATATTTT. Translation gives CASRAEGQGTNTIYF.